This T cell receptor (beta chain) was identified during a study of kidney transplant recipient with SARS-CoV-2 infection. A remark on this clonotype: This likely traces to a read error, being one base from a far larger clone.

TCRdb recomputed calls from the reads with MiXCR, one row per CDR3 protein. This table has fewer than 250,000 distinct CDR3 sequences, 25% to 35% appearing once. Germline V gene lookup returns CDR1 SEHNR and CDR2 FQNEAQ (reference sequence). CDR3 length equals 13 residues. This specimen consisted of a blood sample, obtained at baseline and on roughly day 110 from a kidney transplant recipient. This TCR came from a male patient younger than 45 who had COVID-19 and was a kidney transplant recipient. These T cells may partly come from the graft donor. V is TRBV7-9 and J is TRBJ2-7; TRBD2 might be the D (5 bases). This chain's CDR3 is CASSLDLSYVQYF. DNA for the CDR3: TGTGCCAGCAGCTTGGACTTATCCTACGTGCAGTACTTC.